This is a list of T cell receptor beta chains from one sample in a study of T-cell reconstitution after alpha-beta-depleted transplantation in children. TCRdb re-called the PCR reads through MiXCR, storing one row per CDR3 protein. The sample includes about a million distinct CDR3 sequences, about 26% of them seen just once. This sample comprised PBMCs, mostly from graft donor cells, obtained 360 days after TCRalphabeta/CD19-depleted stem cell transplant. These receptors came from a boy under two years old who had a stem cell transplant for SCID, so the T cells may come from the graft donor. The CDR3 runs from the conserved cysteine through the conserved F or W. D genes are given only for firm matches.

d_gene: TRBD2
v_gene: TRBV6-5
CDR3aa: CASSYALAGSQETQYF

d_gene: -
v_gene: TRBV14
CDR3aa: CASSQGARGRQKNTGELFF

d_gene: -
v_gene: TRBV19
CDR3aa: CASSIGRGDYEQYF

d_gene: TRBD2
v_gene: TRBV20-1
CDR3aa: CSARLSGGASYEQYF

d_gene: -
v_gene: TRBV5-1
CDR3aa: CASSLEGAGYGYTF

d_gene: -
v_gene: TRBV27
CDR3aa: CASSFGRETPLHF

d_gene: -
v_gene: TRBV5-1
CDR3aa: CASSLFALTRGPNTGELFF

d_gene: -
v_gene: TRBV4-1
CDR3aa: CASSQVPLQVPKNIQYF

d_gene: -
v_gene: TRBV15
CDR3aa: CATSREINYEQYF

d_gene: TRBD2
v_gene: TRBV5-5
CDR3aa: CASSLEGRGSTDTQYF

d_gene: TRBD1
v_gene: TRBV15
CDR3aa: CATSRDGQGPSDTQYF

d_gene: -
v_gene: TRBV20-1
CDR3aa: CSAPGPFIYEQYF

d_gene: -
v_gene: TRBV10-3
CDR3aa: CAISAGRNTEAFF

d_gene: TRBD2
v_gene: TRBV5-1
CDR3aa: CASSSGTSGGASVNEQFF

d_gene: -
v_gene: TRBV28
CDR3aa: CASSTPLRQSSYNEQFF

d_gene: -
v_gene: TRBV2
CDR3aa: CASKVAYNEQFF

d_gene: TRBD1
v_gene: TRBV25-1
CDR3aa: CASSGRDRAHEQYF

d_gene: -
v_gene: TRBV29-1
CDR3aa: CSVHSVGGGQAQETQYF

d_gene: -
v_gene: TRBV6-1
CDR3aa: CASSDRVWAKNIQYF

d_gene: -
v_gene: TRBV6-6
CDR3aa: CASTRATGFPLHF

d_gene: TRBD2
v_gene: TRBV20-1
CDR3aa: CSASSSGGADTQYF

d_gene: TRBD2
v_gene: TRBV12-3/TRBV12-4
CDR3aa: CASTLGPSGADPNEQFF

d_gene: TRBD1
v_gene: TRBV12-3/TRBV12-4
CDR3aa: CASASRGITEAFF

d_gene: -
v_gene: TRBV9
CDR3aa: CASSVRDITDTQYF

d_gene: -
v_gene: TRBV5-1
CDR3aa: CASSLAPTGLENYEQYF

d_gene: -
v_gene: TRBV2
CDR3aa: CASSDGGALMNTEAFF

d_gene: -
v_gene: TRBV3-1
CDR3aa: CASSPWRGSAGETQYF

d_gene: -
v_gene: TRBV11-2
CDR3aa: CASSRDLSNQPQHF

d_gene: -
v_gene: TRBV5-1
CDR3aa: CASSLGGTKPEGQYF

d_gene: -
v_gene: TRBV3-1
CDR3aa: CASSQDMSPGANVLTF

d_gene: TRBD1
v_gene: TRBV5-1
CDR3aa: CASSSGRTGSPETQYF

d_gene: TRBD2
v_gene: TRBV20-1
CDR3aa: CSASSLWGSGTDTQYF

d_gene: TRBD2
v_gene: TRBV4-1
CDR3aa: CASSQVPGRGGTDTQYF

d_gene: -
v_gene: TRBV9
CDR3aa: CASSVAGGREQYF

d_gene: -
v_gene: TRBV20-1
CDR3aa: CSVGGWSYNEQFF

d_gene: -
v_gene: TRBV12-3/TRBV12-4
CDR3aa: CASSLTHQETQYF